The 20 T cell receptor beta chains given below trace back to one sample, sequenced in a study of blood T cell repertoires in COVID-19. The data were produced by immunoSEQ multiplex PCR, yet TCRdb's version contains in-frame clones alone and is incomplete. The repertoire has around 200,000 clones, just under 90% of them found once; the top ten carry about 1.3%. The material sequenced was PBMCs or T cells enriched from blood (not recorded which). The source of these receptors is a man younger than 45 who had recovered from COVID-19.

This clone was counted a single time. The chain recombines TRBV19 with TRBJ1-1; a weak D match, TRBD1 (5 bases). CDR3 length: 16 amino acids. Trimming stripped 0 bases from V and 0 bases from J, with 11 bases between. CDR1 and CDR2 from the germline V gene are LNHDA and SQIVND (reference sequence). The CDR3 nucleotides are TGTGCCAGTAGTATAGATCCTGACAGACTGAACACTGAAGCTTTCTTT. Translating gives CASSIDPDRLNTEAFF. Complete variable domain (other parts from reference TRBV19 and TRBJ1-1): DGGITQSPKYLFRKEGQNVTLSCEQNLNHDAMYWYRQDPGQGLRLIYYSQIVNDFQKGDIAEGYSVSREKKESFPLTVTSAQKNPTAFYLCASSIDPDRLNTEAFFGQGTRLTVV.

This clone was recorded once. This rearrangement joins TRBV27 to TRBJ2-2, with D perhaps TRBD2 (6 bases). CDR3 length equals 18 residues. CDR1 MNHEY and CDR2 SMNVEV come from the germline V gene (reference sequence). The germline V and J ends were trimmed by 2 bases and 1 base, with 17 bases remaining between them. DNA for the CDR3: TGTGCCAGCAGTTTACGGGGAGGATGGGGCCGGAACACCGGGGAGCTGTTTTTT. This translates into CASSLRGGWGRNTGELFF.

In nucleotides, the CDR3 is TGTGCCAGCAGTGGGGCGTCAGTCAATCAGCCCCAGCATTTT. It translates to CASSGASVNQPQHF. The gene calls are TRBV2 and TRBJ1-5; D unresolved. Germline-derived CDR1 and CDR2 are SNHLY and FYNNEI. V lost 4 bases and J 3 bases, leaving 10 bases between the germline ends. The CDR3 is 14 residues long.

The chain is built from TRBV18 and TRBJ2-3; 9 bases agree with TRBD1. The V gene's germline CDR1 is KGHSH and CDR2 LQKENI. This CDR3 contains 14 residues. The J segment lost 6 bases and the V segment lost 3 bases, leaving 4 bases of the junction unmatched. The DNA for the CDR3 is TGTGCCAGCTCACCGGGACAGGGTAGGGATACGCAGTATTTT. This sequence encodes CASSPGQGRDTQYF.

This clone came up once. CDR3 bases: TGTGCCAGCAGCTTAGGAGGGAACGGTAACACTGAAGCTTTCTTT. Residues: CASSLGGNGNTEAFF. This chain links TRBV11-3 with TRBJ1-1; no firm D call. The CDR3 loop spans 15 amino acids. Germline CDR1 and CDR2: SGHNT and YENEEA. The V and J ends lost 1 base and 2 bases respectively, with 11 bases between them.

The rearrangement uses TRBV19 and TRBJ1-1; the D gene is possibly TRBD1 (5 bases). Between the trimmed V and J ends, which lost 2 bases and 0 bases, there was a span of 13 bases. Germline CDR1 is LNHDA and CDR2 is SQIVND (reference sequence). There are 16 residues in the CDR3. The CDR3 DNA follows: TGTGCCAGTAGTATACTGGGGGAGGTCATGAACACTGAAGCTTTCTTT. It translates to CASSILGEVMNTEAFF.

The gene calls are TRBV19 and TRBJ1-2; 8 nucleotides align to TRBD1. The CDR3 sequence is 13 residues long. The V gene end was trimmed by 3 bases and the J gene end by 4 bases; junction bases not matched to a gene: 1. Germline CDR1 and CDR2: LNHDA and SQIVND (reference sequence). The CDR3, as DNA: TGTGCCAGTAGTATCACAGGGGGCTATGGCTACACCTTC. Its protein product is CASSITGGYGYTF.

This chain connects TRBV7-9 to TRBJ2-1; 8 nucleotides agree with TRBD1. Germline CDR1 and CDR2: SEHNR and FQNEAQ (reference sequence). V trimming: 2 bases; J trimming: 6 bases; junction bases outside the gene matches: 12. The CDR3 extends over 17 amino acids. CDR3 residues: CASSLPNRGVLGNEQFF. CDR3 DNA sequence: TGTGCCAGCAGCTTACCTAACAGGGGGGTTTTGGGCAATGAGCAGTTCTTC.

J is TRBJ1-1 and V is TRBV15; D is ambiguous. Germline V CDR1 and CDR2: LNHNV, YYDKDF (reference sequence). V was cut by 0 bases and J by 3 bases, with 8 bases left in between. This CDR3 spans 14 amino acids. The CDR3 nucleotides read TGTGCCACCAGCAGAGATCTCGGGGACACTGAAGCTTTCTTT. It is translated as CATSRDLGDTEAFF.

The J gene is TRBJ2-5, the V gene TRBV11-2; D is ambiguous. In germline, CDR1 is SGHAT, CDR2 FQNNGV. V was trimmed by 1 base and J by 7 bases, leaving 4 bases between them. The length of the CDR3 is 11 residues. CDR3 amino acids: CASSLVGTQYF. DNA of the CDR3: TGTGCCAGCAGCTTAGTCGGGACCCAGTACTTC.

This chain uses TRBV27 with TRBJ2-4; D is undetermined. Trimming cost V 6 bases and J 4 bases, with 10 bases left between them. The CDR3 totals 13 residues. The germline gives CDR1 MNHEY, CDR2 SMNVEV (reference sequence). CDR3 bases: TGTGCCAGCAGACACAGCCCGAAAAACATTCAGTACTTC. It translates to CASRHSPKNIQYF.

The chain is built from TRBV19 and TRBJ1-1; D may be TRBD1 (5 bases). CDR3 size: 13 residues. Germline V lookup: CDR1 LNHDA, CDR2 SQIVND (reference sequence). Trimming removed 5 bases from V and 1 base from J, with 8 bases in between. The DNA for the CDR3 is TGTGCCAGTAGTTCCCAGGGGAACACTGAAGCTTTCTTT. Translating it yields CASSSQGNTEAFF.

This chain joins TRBV9 and TRBJ2-7, with TRBD1 as a possible D gene (6 bases). V dropped 4 bases and J dropped 6 bases, with 20 bases sitting between them. The CDR3 contains 15 residues. The V gene's germline CDR1 is SGDLS and CDR2 YYNGEE. CDR3 residues: CASSLAAGAGVEQYF. The CDR3 nucleotides are TGTGCCAGCAGCCTAGCAGCAGGGGCAGGGGTCGAGCAGTACTTC.

This CDR3 reads CASSSQTSGGVNEQFF. As DNA, the CDR3 is TGTGCCAGCAGCTCGCAGACTAGCGGGGGAGTCAATGAGCAGTTCTTC. The V and J genes are TRBV11-2 and TRBJ2-1, with 12 bases aligning to TRBD2. V dropped 4 bases and J dropped 6; count of bases not matched to a gene: 7. CDR3 size: 16 residues. Germline values: CDR1 SGHAT, CDR2 FQNNGV.

The genes are TRBV9 and TRBJ2-2, with D possibly matching TRBD1 (5 bases). The V end lost 0 bases, the J end lost 6 bases, and 12 bases lay between the germline ends. This CDR3 is 15 amino acids long. Germline CDR1 is SGDLS and CDR2 is YYNGEE. The CDR3 sequence is CASSVGQGKAGELFF. The CDR3 DNA sequence: TGTGCCAGCAGCGTAGGGCAGGGAAAGGCCGGGGAGCTGTTTTTT.

V gene TRBV11-2 combines with J gene TRBJ2-7; D is unclear. This CDR3 has 13 amino acids. V lost 0 bases and J 3 bases, leaving 6 bases between the germline ends. CDR1 is SGHAT and CDR2 is FQNNGV in the germline V gene. The CDR3 sequence is CASSLESVYEQYF. The CDR3 region has the DNA TGTGCCAGCAGCTTAGAAAGCGTCTACGAGCAGTACTTC.

The chain combines TRBV29-1 with TRBJ2-7; the match to TRBD2 covers 8 bases. With 7 bases clipped from V and 2 bases from J, the junction kept 10 bases outside the gene matches. The germline V gene has CDR1 SQVTM and CDR2 ANQGSEA. The CDR3 totals 14 residues. For the CDR3, the DNA is TGCAGCGCTACGGGTAGCGGGACGCCCTACGAGCAGTACTTC. Amino acids: CSATGSGTPYEQYF.

A note on this clone: Other nucleotide sequences in the sample specify the same CDR3. This chain connects TRBV19 to TRBJ1-3, with 9 bases aligning to TRBD1. Germline lookup yields CDR1 LNHDA and CDR2 SQIVND (reference sequence). V was clipped by 5 bases and J by 4 bases; unmatched bases: 6. The CDR3 runs 15 residues. DNA for the CDR3: TGTGCCAGTAGTGCGGGACAGGGAACCGGAAACACCATATATTTT. This sequence encodes CASSAGQGTGNTIYF.

The rearrangement uses TRBV18 and TRBJ1-1, with 8 positions matching TRBD1. Germline CDR1 reads KGHSH; CDR2 reads LQKENI. J gave up 7 bases and V 6 bases, and 4 bases lay outside the gene matches. The CDR3 is made up of 12 amino acids. The CDR3 region is CASSTGEGEAFF. The CDR3 DNA follows: TGTGCCAGCTCGACAGGGGAGGGTGAAGCTTTCTTT.

The chain has TRBV30 and TRBJ2-1, with 7 bases matching TRBD1. The CDR3 totals 13 residues. The V gene's germline CDR1 is GTSNPN and CDR2 SVGIG (reference sequence). Losses at the gene ends were 3 bases for V and 7 bases for J; bases not matched to a gene: 6. The CDR3 DNA reads TGTGCCTGGAGGGCTACAGGGGTAAATGAGCAGTTCTTC. Translating gives CAWRATGVNEQFF.